The source of this T cell receptor (beta chain) is a study of graft-versus-host responses after intestinal transplantation. At the level of the study: Recipients had multivisceral, liver-intestinal, or isolated intestinal transplants. Tacrolimus and steroids were given for around 3 years to all recipients after anti-thymocyte globulin induction. The study, taken as a whole, reports: Recipient marrow harbored GvH clones, some of which surfaced first in ileum or blood. Early HvG declines after transplant were associated with peak circulating GvH clone levels.

The CDR3 extends over 14 amino acids. Germline loops: CDR1 GTSNPN, CDR2 SVGIG (reference sequence). Trimming pared 3 bases from V and 6 bases from J, leaving 17 bases between. This clone was picked up one time. Its cognate antigen is unknown. Profiled with immunoSEQ multiplex PCR; TCRdb holds only in-frame clones, not every one. The top ten hold 0.95% to 1.3% of the sample, which has 70,000 to 95,000 clones, over 85% seen once. The chain couples TRBV30 to TRBJ1-1; D gene unclear. Specimen: unstimulated CD8+ T cells sorted from spleen or lymph node cells, collected before transplant. The sequence was collected from a human donor who was the organ donor for an intestinal transplant. Here the CDR3 reads CAWSPGGSHAEAFF. For the CDR3, the DNA is TGTGCCTGGAGCCCAGGCGGGTCTCACGCTGAAGCTTTCTTT.